This is a list of T cell receptor beta chains from one sample in a study of cytomegalovirus exposure and HLA in healthy donors. TCRdb's copy holds only in-frame clones and misses some; the assay was immunoSEQ multiplex PCR. This sample yields about 110,000 clones, of which around 87% are seen a single time; roughly 4.2% belongs to the top ten. The source material was PBMCs. The source of these receptors is a woman between 18 and 30 years old in good health and CMV-seropositive. Each CDR3 is given with its conserved first and last residue. D genes are given only for firm matches. Size is omitted from some rows. Given values are once, few, many or a class for expanded clones.

j_call,clone_size,v_call,d_call,cdr3_aa,cdr3_nt
TRBJ2-6,few,TRBV19,.,CASSYRSGANVLTF,TGTGCCAGTAGCTACAGGTCTGGGGCCAACGTCCTGACTTTC
TRBJ2-7,once,TRBV5-1,TRBD2,CASGTSSGGYEQYF,TGCGCCAGCGGGACCTCTAGCGGGGGATACGAGCAGTACTTC
TRBJ1-4,.,TRBV6-1,TRBD1,CASSTTGATNEKLFF,TGTGCCAGCAGTACCACAGGGGCAACTAATGAAAAACTGTTTTTT
TRBJ2-7,.,TRBV5-4,TRBD2,CASSLGLAGELGYEQYF,TGTGCCAGCAGCTTGGGACTAGCGGGAGAACTCGGCTACGAGCAGTACTTC
TRBJ1-1,.,TRBV28,.,CASRDTTDTEAFF,TGTGCCAGCAGAGACACGACGGACACTGAAGCTTTCTTT
TRBJ1-1,.,TRBV30,.,CAWRFPSPGAKLSMNTEAFF,TGTGCCTGGAGATTTCCCTCTCCAGGGGCCAAGCTATCCATGAACACTGAAGCTTTCTTT
TRBJ2-1,.,TRBV18,TRBD1,CASSPGQGAGNEQFF,TGTGCCAGCTCACCCGGACAGGGAGCCGGCAATGAGCAGTTCTTC
TRBJ1-2,.,TRBV27,TRBD1,CASSLRGTANYGYTF,TGTGCCAGCAGTTTACGGGGGACAGCAAACTATGGCTACACCTTC
TRBJ1-2,.,TRBV11-2,TRBD1,CASSNRGGSYGYTF,TGTGCCAGCAGCAACAGGGGCGGCTCTTATGGCTACACCTTC
TRBJ2-3,.,TRBV19,TRBD2,CASSIFGGEDTQYF,TGTGCCAGTAGTATTTTTGGGGGGGAGGATACGCAGTATTTT
TRBJ2-7,.,TRBV11-2,.,CASTKLGPGTYEQYF,TGTGCCAGCACCAAGCTAGGACCCGGGACCTACGAGCAGTACTTC
TRBJ1-2,.,TRBV27,.,CASSLWASNYGYTF,TGTGCCAGCAGTTTATGGGCAAGCAACTATGGCTACACCTTC
TRBJ2-4,.,TRBV11-1,.,CASSLSEGNIQYF,TGTGCCAGCAGCTTATCGGAGGGGAACATTCAGTACTTC
TRBJ2-7,.,TRBV11-1,TRBD1,CASSPRGGRGYEQYF,TGTGCCAGCAGCCCCCGAGGGGGCAGAGGGTACGAGCAGTACTTC
TRBJ1-1,.,TRBV6-5,TRBD1,CASRTGVNTEAFF,TGTGCCAGCAGGACAGGGGTGAACACTGAAGCTTTCTTT
TRBJ2-2,.,TRBV27,.,CASRLAGELFF,TGTGCCAGCAGACTCGCCGGGGAGCTGTTTTTT
TRBJ1-2,.,TRBV7-9,.,CASSFTPGDPYGYTF,TGTGCCAGCAGCTTTACCCCCGGGGATCCCTATGGCTACACCTTC
TRBJ2-1,.,TRBV6-5,TRBD2,CASSLLAGGFNEQFF,TGTGCCAGCAGTTTACTAGCGGGAGGGTTTAATGAGCAGTTCTTC
TRBJ2-7,.,TRBV27,TRBD1,CASSFTGGQTYEQYF,TGTGCCAGCAGTTTCACAGGGGGCCAGACCTACGAGCAGTACTTC
TRBJ1-2,few,TRBV6-1,TRBD1,CAAQPGQLYGYTF,TGTGCCGCCCAACCGGGACAGCTCTATGGCTACACCTTC
TRBJ1-5,.,TRBV7-9,.,CASSPPRGSNQPQHF,TGTGCCAGCAGCCCCCCCCGGGGAAGCAATCAGCCCCAGCATTTT
TRBJ2-3,.,TRBV5-1,.,CASSLVGRGPDTQYF,TGCGCCAGCAGCTTGGTAGGCAGGGGCCCAGATACGCAGTATTTT
TRBJ2-7,.,TRBV6-6,TRBD2,CASKASGGAGNEQYF,TGTGCCAGCAAGGCTAGCGGGGGGGCAGGGAACGAGCAGTACTTC
TRBJ1-2,.,TRBV14,.,CASSQAGRLDGYTF,TGTGCCAGCAGCCAAGCCGGGAGGTTAGATGGCTACACCTTC
TRBJ2-3,.,TRBV27,.,CASRDLSTDTQYF,TGTGCCAGCCGGGATTTGAGTACAGATACGCAGTATTTT
TRBJ1-2,once,TRBV4-2,.,CASSQGVGAGYGYTF,TGTGCCAGCAGCCAAGGTGTGGGGGCGGGCTATGGCTACACCTTC
TRBJ2-7,.,TRBV10-3,.,CAISESVGGTPYEQYF,TGTGCCATCAGTGAGTCGGTAGGCGGGACCCCCTACGAGCAGTACTTC
TRBJ2-3,.,TRBV14,TRBD2,CASSRFGGSQYF,TGTGCCAGCAGCCGCTTCGGGGGGTCGCAGTATTTT
TRBJ2-2,.,TRBV28,.,CASSTYPGTGELFF,TGTGCCAGCAGTACTTACCCTGGTACCGGGGAGCTGTTTTTT
TRBJ1-1,few,TRBV6-6,.,CASSSPGGRSTEAFF,TGTGCCAGCAGTTCCCCTGGGGGCAGGAGCACTGAAGCTTTCTTT
TRBJ1-5,few,TRBV28,.,CASSLLTGRGNQPQHF,TGTGCCAGCAGTTTACTGACAGGAAGAGGGAATCAGCCCCAGCATTTT
TRBJ1-4,.,TRBV7-3,.,CASSTGYTNEKLFF,TGTGCCAGCAGCACAGGGTACACTAATGAAAAACTGTTTTTT
TRBJ1-2,once,TRBV11-2,.,CASSLDRGYGYTF,TGTGCCAGCAGCTTAGACAGGGGCTATGGCTACACCTTC
TRBJ2-1,.,TRBV28,.,CASSVGNEQFF,TGTGCCAGCAGTGTCGGGAATGAGCAGTTCTTC
TRBJ2-3,.,TRBV28,TRBD2,CASSSGLAGGVTDTQYF,TGTGCCAGCAGTTCCGGACTAGCGGGGGGTGTGACAGATACGCAGTATTTT
TRBJ1-4,once,TRBV11-2,TRBD1,CASSLVPTGGKLFF,TGTGCCAGCAGCCTGGTGCCGACAGGGGGCAAACTGTTTTTT
TRBJ1-4,.,TRBV29-1,.,CSVPGGLNEKLFF,TGCAGCGTCCCGGGGGGGCTTAATGAAAAACTGTTTTTT
TRBJ2-7,.,TRBV5-1,.,CASSSGGTVSYEQYF,TGCGCCAGCAGCTCAGGCGGGACAGTCTCCTACGAGCAGTACTTC
TRBJ2-3,.,TRBV5-1,TRBD1,CASKMGQATDTQYF,TGCGCCAGCAAAATGGGACAGGCCACAGATACGCAGTATTTT
TRBJ1-3,.,TRBV28,TRBD1,CASRSDRAASGNTIYF,TGTGCCAGCAGGTCTGACAGGGCCGCCTCTGGAAACACCATATATTTT
TRBJ2-7,.,TRBV13,.,CASSATQEYEQYF,TGTGCCAGCAGCGCGACACAGGAATACGAGCAGTACTTC
TRBJ2-1,.,TRBV9,.,CASSPGIKRGGEQFF,TGTGCCAGCAGCCCCGGAATAAAACGAGGGGGTGAGCAGTTCTTC
TRBJ2-7,.,TRBV5-8,.,CASSLGRRSYEQYF,TGTGCCAGCAGCTTGGGCAGGCGTTCCTACGAGCAGTACTTC
TRBJ1-5,few,TRBV6-1,.,CASSGHVNQPQHF,TGTGCCAGCAGCGGACACGTCAATCAGCCCCAGCATTTT
TRBJ2-5,.,TRBV28,TRBD1,CASSSDRGGETQYF,TGTGCCAGCAGTTCCGACAGGGGGGGAGAGACCCAGTACTTC
TRBJ1-6,.,TRBV28,.,CASSSDLNSPLHF,TGTGCCAGCAGTTCAGATTTAAATTCACCCCTCCACTTT
TRBJ1-5,.,TRBV7-2,.,CASSLISGVSYNQPQHF,TGTGCCAGCAGCTTAATATCCGGGGTCTCTTACAATCAGCCCCAGCATTTT
TRBJ2-2,.,TRBV11-3,.,CASSPTMGGGELFF,TGTGCCAGCAGCCCTACAATGGGAGGCGGGGAGCTGTTTTTT
TRBJ1-5,many,TRBV30,.,CAWSPQGDQPQHF,TGTGCCTGGAGTCCACAGGGAGATCAGCCCCAGCATTTT
TRBJ1-2,.,TRBV4-1,TRBD1,CASSQDLHRGEGGYTF,TGCGCCAGCAGCCAAGATCTACACAGGGGGGAGGGAGGCTACACCTTC
TRBJ2-5,once,TRBV7-9,.,CASTFRPETQYF,TGTGCCAGCACCTTTCGTCCGGAGACCCAGTACTTC